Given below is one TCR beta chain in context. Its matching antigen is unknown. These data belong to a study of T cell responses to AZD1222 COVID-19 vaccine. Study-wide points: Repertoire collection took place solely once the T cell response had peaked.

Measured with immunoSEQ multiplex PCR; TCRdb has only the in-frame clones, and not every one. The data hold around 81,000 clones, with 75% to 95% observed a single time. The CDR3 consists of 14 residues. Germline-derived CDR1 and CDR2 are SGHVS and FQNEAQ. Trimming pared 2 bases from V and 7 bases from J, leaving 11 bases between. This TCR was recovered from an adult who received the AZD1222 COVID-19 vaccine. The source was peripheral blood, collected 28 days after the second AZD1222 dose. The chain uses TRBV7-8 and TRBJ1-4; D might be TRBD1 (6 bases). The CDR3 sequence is CASSLISGAEKLFF. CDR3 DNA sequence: TGTGCCAGCAGCTTAATATCGGGGGCTGAAAAACTGTTTTTT.